Below, one T cell receptor (beta chain) is given with its context. Its antigen is currently unknown. The germline CDR1 and CDR2 sequences are SGHTA and FQGTGA. The V end was cut by 5 bases, the J end by 5 bases, with 10 bases between. The CDR3 totals 13 residues. Sequencing was performed with immunoSEQ multiplex PCR; in TCRdb, only in-frame clones are kept and a portion is missing. Of around 150,000 clones in the sample, roughly 90% were seen once. This entry belongs to a study of T cell responses to AZD1222 COVID-19 vaccine. Broader study findings: All repertoire sampling was performed exclusively after the peak T cell response.

The V gene is TRBV7-3, the J gene TRBJ1-5, with unresolved D. This material consisted of peripheral blood, taken on day 0 of AZD1222 vaccination. This receptor was identified in an adult in good health. The CDR3 bases are TGTGCCAGCAGCCCCTCAGAAGATCAGCCCCAGCATTTT. It is translated as CASSPSEDQPQHF.